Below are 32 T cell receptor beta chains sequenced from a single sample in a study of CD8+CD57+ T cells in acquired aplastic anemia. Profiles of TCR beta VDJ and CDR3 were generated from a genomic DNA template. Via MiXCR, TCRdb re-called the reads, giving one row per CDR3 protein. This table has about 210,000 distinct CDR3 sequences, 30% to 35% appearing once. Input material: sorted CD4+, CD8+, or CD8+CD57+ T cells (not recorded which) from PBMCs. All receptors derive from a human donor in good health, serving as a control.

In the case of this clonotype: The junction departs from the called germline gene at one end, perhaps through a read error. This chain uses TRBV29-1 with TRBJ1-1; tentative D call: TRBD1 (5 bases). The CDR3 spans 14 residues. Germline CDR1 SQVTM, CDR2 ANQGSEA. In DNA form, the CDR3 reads TGCCGCGTTTTTCGGGGCGGACTGGACACTGAAGCTTTCTTT. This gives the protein CRVFRGGLDTEAFF. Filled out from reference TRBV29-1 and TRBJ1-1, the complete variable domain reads SAVISQKPSRDICQRGTSLTIQCQVDSQVTMMFWYRQQPGQSLTLIATANQGSEATYESGFVIDKFPISRPNLTFSTLTVSNMSPEDSSIYLCRVFRGGLDTEAFFGQGTRLTVV.

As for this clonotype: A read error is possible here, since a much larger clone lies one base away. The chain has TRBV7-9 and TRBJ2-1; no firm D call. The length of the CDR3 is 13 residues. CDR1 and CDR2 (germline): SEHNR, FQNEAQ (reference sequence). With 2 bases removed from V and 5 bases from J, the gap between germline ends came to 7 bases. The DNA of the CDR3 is TGTGCCAGCAGCTTAAGTGATCACAATGAGCAGTTCTTC. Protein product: CASSLSDHNEQFF.

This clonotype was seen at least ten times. CDR3 bases: TGTGCCAGCAGCGCCCGGACGCACTCCTACAATGAGCAGTTCTTC. Protein sequence: CASSARTHSYNEQFF. This chain connects TRBV11-1 to TRBJ2-1; D not resolved. Trimming pared 5 bases from V and 0 bases from J, leaving 11 bases between. There are 15 residues in the CDR3. Looked up from germline, CDR1 is SGHAT and CDR2 is FQDESV (reference sequence).

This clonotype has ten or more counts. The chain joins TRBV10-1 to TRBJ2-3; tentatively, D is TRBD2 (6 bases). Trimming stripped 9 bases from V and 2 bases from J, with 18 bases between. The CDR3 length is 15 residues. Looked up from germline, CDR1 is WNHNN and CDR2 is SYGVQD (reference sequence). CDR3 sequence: CARLSAGRATDTQYF. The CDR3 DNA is TGCGCCAGACTCTCAGCGGGCCGAGCCACAGATACGCAGTATTTT.

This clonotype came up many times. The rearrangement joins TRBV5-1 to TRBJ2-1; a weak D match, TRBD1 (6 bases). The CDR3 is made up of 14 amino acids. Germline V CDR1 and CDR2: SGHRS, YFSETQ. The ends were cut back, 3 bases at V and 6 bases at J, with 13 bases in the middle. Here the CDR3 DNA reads TGCGCCAGCAGCTCAGGGGCGGACACCAATGAGCAGTTCTTC. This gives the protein CASSSGADTNEQFF.

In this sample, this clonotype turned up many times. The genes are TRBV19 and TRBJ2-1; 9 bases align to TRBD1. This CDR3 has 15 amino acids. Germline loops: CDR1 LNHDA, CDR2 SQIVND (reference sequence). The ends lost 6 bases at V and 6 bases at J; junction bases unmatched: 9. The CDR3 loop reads CASSPPGTGRNEQFF. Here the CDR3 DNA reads TGTGCCAGTAGCCCACCGGGGACAGGGCGCAATGAGCAGTTCTTC.

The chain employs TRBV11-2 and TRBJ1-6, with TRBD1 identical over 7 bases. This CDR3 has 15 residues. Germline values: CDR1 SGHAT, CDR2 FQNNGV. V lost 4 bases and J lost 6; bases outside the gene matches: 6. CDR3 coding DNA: TGTGCCAGCAGCTCCCCGGGACAGAGTAATTCACCCCTCCACTTT. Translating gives CASSSPGQSNSPLHF.

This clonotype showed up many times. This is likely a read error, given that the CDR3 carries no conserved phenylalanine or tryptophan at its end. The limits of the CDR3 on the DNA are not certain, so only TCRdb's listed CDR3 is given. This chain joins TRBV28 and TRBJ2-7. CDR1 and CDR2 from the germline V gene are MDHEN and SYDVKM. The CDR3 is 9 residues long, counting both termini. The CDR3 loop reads CASILDLHG.

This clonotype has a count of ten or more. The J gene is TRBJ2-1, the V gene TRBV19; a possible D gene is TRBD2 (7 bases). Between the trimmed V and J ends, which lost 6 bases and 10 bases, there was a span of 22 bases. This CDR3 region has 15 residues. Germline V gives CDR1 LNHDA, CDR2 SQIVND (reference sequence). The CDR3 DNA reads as TGTGCCAGTAGCAGGGGAGGGGACACCACGGGCGAGCAGTTCTTC. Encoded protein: CASSRGGDTTGEQFF. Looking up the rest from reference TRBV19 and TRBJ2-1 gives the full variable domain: DGGITQSPKYLFRKEGQNVTLSCEQNLNHDAMYWYRQDPGQGLRLIYYSQIVNDFQKGDIAEGYSVSREKKESFPLTVTSAQKNPTAFYLCASSRGGDTTGEQFFGPGTRLTVL.

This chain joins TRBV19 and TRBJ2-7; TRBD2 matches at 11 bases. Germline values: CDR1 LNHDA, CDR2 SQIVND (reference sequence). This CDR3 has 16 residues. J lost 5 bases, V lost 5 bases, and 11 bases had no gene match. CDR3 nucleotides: TGTGCCAGTAGTGTTGAACTAGCGGGAGCAGCCCACGAGCAGTACTTC. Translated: CASSVELAGAAHEQYF. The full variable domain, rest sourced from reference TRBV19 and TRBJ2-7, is DGGITQSPKYLFRKEGQNVTLSCEQNLNHDAMYWYRQDPGQGLRLIYYSQIVNDFQKGDIAEGYSVSREKKESFPLTVTSAQKNPTAFYLCASSVELAGAAHEQYFGPGTRLTVT.

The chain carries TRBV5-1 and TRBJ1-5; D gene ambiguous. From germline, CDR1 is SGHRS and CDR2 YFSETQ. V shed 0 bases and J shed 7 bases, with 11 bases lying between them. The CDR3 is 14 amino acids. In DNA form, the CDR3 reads TGCGCCAGCAGCTTGGAAGGGTCTGTCCAGCCCCAGCATTTT. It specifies CASSLEGSVQPQHF.

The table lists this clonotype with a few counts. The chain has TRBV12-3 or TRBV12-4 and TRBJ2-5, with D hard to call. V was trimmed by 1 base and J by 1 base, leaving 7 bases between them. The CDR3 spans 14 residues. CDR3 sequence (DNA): TGTGCCAGCAGTTTAGACCTACGCCAAGAGACCCAGTACTTC. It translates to CASSLDLRQETQYF.

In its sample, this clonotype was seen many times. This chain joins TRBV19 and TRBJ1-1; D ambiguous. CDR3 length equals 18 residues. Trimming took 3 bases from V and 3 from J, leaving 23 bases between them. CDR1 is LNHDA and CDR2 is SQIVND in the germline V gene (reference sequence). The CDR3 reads CASSIRWRDGDEDTEAFF. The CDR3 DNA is TGTGCCAGTAGTATCCGGTGGAGGGATGGAGATGAGGACACTGAAGCTTTCTTT.

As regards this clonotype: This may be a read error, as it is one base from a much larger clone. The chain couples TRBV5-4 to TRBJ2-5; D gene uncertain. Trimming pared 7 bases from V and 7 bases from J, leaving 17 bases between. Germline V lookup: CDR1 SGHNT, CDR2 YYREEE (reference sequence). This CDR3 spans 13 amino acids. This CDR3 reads CASALYWLGTQYF. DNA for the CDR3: TGTGCCAGCGCCCTTTATTGGCTGGGGACCCAGTACTTC.

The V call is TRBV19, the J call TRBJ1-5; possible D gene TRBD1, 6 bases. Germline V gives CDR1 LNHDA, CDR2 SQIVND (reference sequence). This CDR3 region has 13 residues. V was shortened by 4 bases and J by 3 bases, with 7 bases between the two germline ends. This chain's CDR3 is CASSRGHNQPQHF. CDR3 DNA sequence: TGTGCCAGTAGTAGGGGGCACAATCAGCCCCAGCATTTT. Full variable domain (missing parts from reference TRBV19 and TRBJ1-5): DGGITQSPKYLFRKEGQNVTLSCEQNLNHDAMYWYRQDPGQGLRLIYYSQIVNDFQKGDIAEGYSVSREKKESFPLTVTSAQKNPTAFYLCASSRGHNQPQHFGDGTRLSIL.

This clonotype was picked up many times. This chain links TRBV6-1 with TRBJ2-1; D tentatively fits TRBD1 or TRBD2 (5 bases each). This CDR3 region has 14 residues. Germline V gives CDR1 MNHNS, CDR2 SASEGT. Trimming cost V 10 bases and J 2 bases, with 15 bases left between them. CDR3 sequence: CATARGTTYNEQFF. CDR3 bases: TGTGCCACCGCACGAGGGACCACCTACAATGAGCAGTTCTTC.

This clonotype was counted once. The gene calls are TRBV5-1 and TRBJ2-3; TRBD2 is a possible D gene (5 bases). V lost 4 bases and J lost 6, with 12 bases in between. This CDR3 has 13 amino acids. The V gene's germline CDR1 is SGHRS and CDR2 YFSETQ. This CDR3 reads CASSRRSADTQYF. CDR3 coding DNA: TGCGCCAGCAGCCGCCGTAGCGCTGATACGCAGTATTTT.

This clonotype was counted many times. CDR3 protein: CSASPTPGTEAFF. The CDR3 DNA sequence: TGCAGTGCTAGCCCCACCCCTGGCACTGAAGCTTTCTTT. The chain joins TRBV20-1 to TRBJ1-1, with D unclear. The CDR3 runs 13 residues. The V gene lost 3 bases and the J gene lost 4 bases, with 12 bases spanning the gap. Germline V gene lookup returns CDR1 DFQATT and CDR2 SNEGSKA (reference sequence).

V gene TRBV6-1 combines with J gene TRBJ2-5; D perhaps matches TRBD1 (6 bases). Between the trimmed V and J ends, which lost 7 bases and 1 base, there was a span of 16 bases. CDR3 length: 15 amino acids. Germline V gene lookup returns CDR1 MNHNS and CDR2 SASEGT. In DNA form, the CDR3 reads TGTGCCAGCACTCCTCACTCGGACAGCCAAGAGACCCAGTACTTC. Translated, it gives CASTPHSDSQETQYF.

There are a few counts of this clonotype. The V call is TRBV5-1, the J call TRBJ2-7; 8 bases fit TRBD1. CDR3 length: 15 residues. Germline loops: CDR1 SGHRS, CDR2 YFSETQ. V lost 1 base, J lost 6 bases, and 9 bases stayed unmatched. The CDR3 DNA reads TGCGCCAGCAGCTTGAATCCAGGGGGCATCGGCGAGCAGTACTTC. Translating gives CASSLNPGGIGEQYF.

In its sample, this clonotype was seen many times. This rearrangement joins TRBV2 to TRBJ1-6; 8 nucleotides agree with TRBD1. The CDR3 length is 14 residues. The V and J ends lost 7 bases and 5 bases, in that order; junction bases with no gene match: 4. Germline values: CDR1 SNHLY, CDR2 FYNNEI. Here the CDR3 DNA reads TGTGCCAGCACCCGGACAGGGAATAATTCACCCCTCCACTTT. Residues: CASTRTGNNSPLHF.

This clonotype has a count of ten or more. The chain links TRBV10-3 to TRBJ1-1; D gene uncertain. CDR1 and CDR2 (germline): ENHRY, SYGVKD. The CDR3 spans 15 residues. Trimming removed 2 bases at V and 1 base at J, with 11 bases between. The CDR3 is CAISEPYDGNTEAFF. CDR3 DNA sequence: TGTGCCATCAGTGAGCCTTACGACGGGAACACTGAAGCTTTCTTT.

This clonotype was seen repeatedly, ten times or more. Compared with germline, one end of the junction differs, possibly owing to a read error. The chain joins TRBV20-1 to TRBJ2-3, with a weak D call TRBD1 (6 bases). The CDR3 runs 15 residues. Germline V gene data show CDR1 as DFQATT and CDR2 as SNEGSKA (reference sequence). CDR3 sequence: CSARYGDGGTDTQYF. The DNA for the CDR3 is TGCAGTGCTAGATACGGGGATGGGGGCACAGATACACAGTATTTT.

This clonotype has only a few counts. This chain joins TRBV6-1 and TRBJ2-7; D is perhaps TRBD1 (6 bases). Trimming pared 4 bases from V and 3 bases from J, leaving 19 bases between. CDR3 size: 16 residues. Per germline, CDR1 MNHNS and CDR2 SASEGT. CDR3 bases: TGTGCCAGCAGTGTACCACAGGGAACCCCTTACTACGAGCAGTACTTC. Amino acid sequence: CASSVPQGTPYYEQYF.

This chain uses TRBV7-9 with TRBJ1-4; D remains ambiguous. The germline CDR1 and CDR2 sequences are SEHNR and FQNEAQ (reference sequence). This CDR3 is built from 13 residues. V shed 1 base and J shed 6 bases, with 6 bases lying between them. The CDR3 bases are TGTGCCAGCAGCTTAGGGAGGCATGAAAAACTGTTTTTT. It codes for CASSLGRHEKLFF. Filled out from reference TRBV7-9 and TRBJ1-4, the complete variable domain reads DTGVSQNPRHKITKRGQNVTFRCDPISEHNRLYWYRQTLGQGPEFLTYFQNEAQLEKSRLLSDRFSAERPKGSFSTLEIQRTEQGDSAMYLCASSLGRHEKLFFGSGTQLSVL.

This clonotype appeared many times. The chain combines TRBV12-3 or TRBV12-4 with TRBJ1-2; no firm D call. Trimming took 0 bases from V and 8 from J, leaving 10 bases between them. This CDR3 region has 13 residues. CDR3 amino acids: CASSLAWGGGYTF. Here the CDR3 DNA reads TGTGCCAGCAGTTTAGCGTGGGGAGGGGGCTACACCTTC.

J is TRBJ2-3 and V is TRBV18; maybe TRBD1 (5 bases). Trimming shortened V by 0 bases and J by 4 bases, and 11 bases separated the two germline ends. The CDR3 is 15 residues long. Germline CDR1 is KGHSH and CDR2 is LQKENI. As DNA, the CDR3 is TGTGCCAGCTCACCACCGGTCCCCAGGGCAGATACGCAGTATTTT. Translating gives CASSPPVPRADTQYF. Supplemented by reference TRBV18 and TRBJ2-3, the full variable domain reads NAGVMQNPRHLVRRRGQEARLRCSPMKGHSHVYWYRQLPEEGLKFMVYLQKENIIDESGMPKERFSAEFPKEGPSILRIQQVVRGDSAAYFCASSPPVPRADTQYFGPGTRLTVL.

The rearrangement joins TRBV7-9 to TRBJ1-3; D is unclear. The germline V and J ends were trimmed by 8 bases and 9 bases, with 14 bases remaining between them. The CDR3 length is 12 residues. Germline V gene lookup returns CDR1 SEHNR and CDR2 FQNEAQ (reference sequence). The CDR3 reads CASFEALGTIYF. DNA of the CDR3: TGTGCCAGCTTTGAGGCACTCGGCACCATATATTTT.

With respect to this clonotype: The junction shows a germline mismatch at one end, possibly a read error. CDR3 loop: CASSYPTGREDTGELFF. The CDR3 DNA is TGTGCCAGCAGTTACCCCACGGGGCGGGAGGACACCGGGGAGCTGTTTTTT. The chain combines TRBV10-3 with TRBJ2-2, with TRBD2 matching over 8 bases. This CDR3 comprises 17 residues. The germline CDR1 and CDR2 sequences are ENHRY and SYGVKD.

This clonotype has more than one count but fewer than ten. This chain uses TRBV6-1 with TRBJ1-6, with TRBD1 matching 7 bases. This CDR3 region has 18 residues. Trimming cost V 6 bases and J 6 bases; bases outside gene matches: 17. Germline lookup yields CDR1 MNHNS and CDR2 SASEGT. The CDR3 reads CASSFTEQGRISNSPLHF. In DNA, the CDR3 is TGTGCCAGCAGCTTTACGGAACAGGGGCGAATAAGTAATTCACCCCTCCACTTT.

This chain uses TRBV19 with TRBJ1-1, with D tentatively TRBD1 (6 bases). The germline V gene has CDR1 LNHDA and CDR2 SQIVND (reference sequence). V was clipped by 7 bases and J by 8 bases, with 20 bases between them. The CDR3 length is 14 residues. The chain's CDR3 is CASTPSTGMIEAFF. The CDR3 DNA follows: TGTGCCAGTACTCCCTCGACAGGTATGATCGAAGCTTTCTTT. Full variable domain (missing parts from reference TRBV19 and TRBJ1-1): DGGITQSPKYLFRKEGQNVTLSCEQNLNHDAMYWYRQDPGQGLRLIYYSQIVNDFQKGDIAEGYSVSREKKESFPLTVTSAQKNPTAFYLCASTPSTGMIEAFFGQGTRLTVV.

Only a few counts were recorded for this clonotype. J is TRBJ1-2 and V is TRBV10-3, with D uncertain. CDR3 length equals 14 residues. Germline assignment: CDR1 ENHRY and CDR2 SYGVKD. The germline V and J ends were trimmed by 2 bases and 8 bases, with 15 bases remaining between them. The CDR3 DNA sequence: TGTGCCATCAGTGAGGGTGGAGGGAGTAGAGGCTACACCTTC. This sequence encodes CAISEGGGSRGYTF.